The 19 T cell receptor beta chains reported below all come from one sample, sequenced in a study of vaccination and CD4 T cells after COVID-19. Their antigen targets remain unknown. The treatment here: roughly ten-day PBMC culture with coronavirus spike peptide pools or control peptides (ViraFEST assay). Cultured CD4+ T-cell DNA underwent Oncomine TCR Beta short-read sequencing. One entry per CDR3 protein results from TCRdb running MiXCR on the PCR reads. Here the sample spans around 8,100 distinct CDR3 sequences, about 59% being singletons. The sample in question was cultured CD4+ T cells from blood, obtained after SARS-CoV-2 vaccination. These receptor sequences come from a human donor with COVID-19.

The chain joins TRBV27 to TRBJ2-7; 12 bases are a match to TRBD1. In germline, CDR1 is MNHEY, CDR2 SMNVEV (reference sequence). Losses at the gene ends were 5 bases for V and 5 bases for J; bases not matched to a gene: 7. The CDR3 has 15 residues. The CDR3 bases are TGTGCCAGCAGTCCCCTCCGGGACAGGGGGCACGAGCAGTACTTC. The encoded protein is CASSPLRDRGHEQYF.

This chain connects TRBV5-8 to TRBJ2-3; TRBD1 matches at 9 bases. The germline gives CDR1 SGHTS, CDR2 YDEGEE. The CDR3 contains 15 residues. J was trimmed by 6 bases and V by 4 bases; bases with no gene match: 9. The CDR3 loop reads CASSPGTGIRDTQYF. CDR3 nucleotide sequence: TGTGCCAGCAGCCCCGGGACAGGGATTCGGGATACGCAGTATTTT.

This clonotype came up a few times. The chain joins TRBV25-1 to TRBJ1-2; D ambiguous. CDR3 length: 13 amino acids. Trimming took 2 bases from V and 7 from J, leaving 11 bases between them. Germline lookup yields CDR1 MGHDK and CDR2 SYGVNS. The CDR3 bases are TGTGCCAGCAGTGAACAAGGGCTCGGTGGCTACACCTTC. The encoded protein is CASSEQGLGGYTF.

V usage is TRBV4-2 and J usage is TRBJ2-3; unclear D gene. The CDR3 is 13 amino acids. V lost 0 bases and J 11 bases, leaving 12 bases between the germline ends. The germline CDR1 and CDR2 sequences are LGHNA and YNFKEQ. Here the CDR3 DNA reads TGTGCCAGCAGCCAAGACCTCGCGCTCCTGCAGTATTTT. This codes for CASSQDLALLQYF.

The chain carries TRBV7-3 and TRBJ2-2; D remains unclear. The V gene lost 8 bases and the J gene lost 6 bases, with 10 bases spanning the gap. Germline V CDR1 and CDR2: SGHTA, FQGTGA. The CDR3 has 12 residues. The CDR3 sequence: CASGVMAGELFF. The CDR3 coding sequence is TGTGCCAGCGGGGTAATGGCCGGGGAGCTGTTTTTT.

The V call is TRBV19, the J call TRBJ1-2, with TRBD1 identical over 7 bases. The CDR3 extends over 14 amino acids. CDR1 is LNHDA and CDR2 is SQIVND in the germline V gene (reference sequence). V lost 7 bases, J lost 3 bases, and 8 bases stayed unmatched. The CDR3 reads CASTSRQGHYGYTF. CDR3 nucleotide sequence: TGTGCCAGTACCTCTCGACAGGGACACTATGGCTACACCTTC.

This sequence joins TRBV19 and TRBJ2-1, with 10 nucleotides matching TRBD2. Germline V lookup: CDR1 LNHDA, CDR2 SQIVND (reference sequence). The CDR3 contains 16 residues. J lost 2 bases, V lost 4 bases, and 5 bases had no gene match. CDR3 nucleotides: TGTGCCAGTAGTACGGTAGCGGGGGGAACCTACAATGAGCAGTTCTTC. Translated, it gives CASSTVAGGTYNEQFF.

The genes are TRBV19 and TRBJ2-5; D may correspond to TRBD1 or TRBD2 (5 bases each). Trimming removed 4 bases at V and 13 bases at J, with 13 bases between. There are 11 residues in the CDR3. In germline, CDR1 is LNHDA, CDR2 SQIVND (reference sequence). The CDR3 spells CASSTGTSPYF. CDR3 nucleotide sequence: TGTGCCAGTAGTACCGGGACCTCCCCGTACTTC.

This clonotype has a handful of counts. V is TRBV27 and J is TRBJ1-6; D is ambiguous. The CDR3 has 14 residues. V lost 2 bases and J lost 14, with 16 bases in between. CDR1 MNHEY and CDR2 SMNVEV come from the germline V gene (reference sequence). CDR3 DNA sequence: TGTGCCAGCAGTTTAACCTCCGAGGGCCGGACCCTCCACTTT. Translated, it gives CASSLTSEGRTLHF.

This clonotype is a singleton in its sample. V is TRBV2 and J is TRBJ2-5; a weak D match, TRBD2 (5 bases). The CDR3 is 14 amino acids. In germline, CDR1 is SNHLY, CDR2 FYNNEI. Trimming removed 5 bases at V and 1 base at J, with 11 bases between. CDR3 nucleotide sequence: TGTGCCAGCAGTTTACGTGGGAGCCAAGAGACCCAGTACTTC. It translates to CASSLRGSQETQYF. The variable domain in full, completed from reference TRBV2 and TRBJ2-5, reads EPEVTQTPSHQVTQMGQEVILRCVPISNHLYFYWYRQILGQKVEFLVSFYNNEISEKSEIFDDQFSVERPDGSNFTLKIRSTKLEDSAMYFCASSLRGSQETQYFGPGTRLLVL.

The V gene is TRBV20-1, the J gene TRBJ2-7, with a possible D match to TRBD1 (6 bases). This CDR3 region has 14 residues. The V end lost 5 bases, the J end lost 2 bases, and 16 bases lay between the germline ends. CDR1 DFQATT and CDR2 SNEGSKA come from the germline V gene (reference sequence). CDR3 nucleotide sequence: TGCAGTGCTTACAAGGACAGAAAACCCTACGAGCAGTACTTC. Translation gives CSAYKDRKPYEQYF.

This CDR3 reads CASSHFLQGADTQYF. The DNA for the CDR3 is TGTGCCAGCAGCCATTTTCTGCAGGGGGCAGATACGCAGTATTTT. V is TRBV27 and J is TRBJ2-3, with 7 positions matching TRBD1. CDR3 length: 15 residues. The ends lost 6 bases at V and 4 bases at J; junction bases unmatched: 10. Germline CDR1 reads MNHEY; CDR2 reads SMNVEV (reference sequence).

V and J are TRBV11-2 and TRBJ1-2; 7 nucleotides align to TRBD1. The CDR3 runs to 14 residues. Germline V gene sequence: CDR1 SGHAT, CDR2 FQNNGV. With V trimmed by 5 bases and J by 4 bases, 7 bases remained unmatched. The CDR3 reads CASSLSQGGYGYTF. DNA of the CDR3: TGTGCCAGCAGCCTCTCTCAGGGGGGCTATGGCTACACCTTC. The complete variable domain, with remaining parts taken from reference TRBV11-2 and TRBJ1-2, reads EAGVAQSPRYKIIEKRQSVAFWCNPISGHATLYWYQQILGQGPKLLIQFQNNGVVDDSQLPKDRFSAERLKGVDSTLKIQPAKLEDSAVYLCASSLSQGGYGYTFGSGTRLTVV.

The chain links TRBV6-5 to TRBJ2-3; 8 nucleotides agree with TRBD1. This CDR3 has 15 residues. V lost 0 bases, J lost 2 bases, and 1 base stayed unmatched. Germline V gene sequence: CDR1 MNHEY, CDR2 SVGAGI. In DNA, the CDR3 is TGTGCCAGCAGTTACTCGACAGGGGTCACAGATACGCAGTATTTT. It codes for CASSYSTGVTDTQYF.

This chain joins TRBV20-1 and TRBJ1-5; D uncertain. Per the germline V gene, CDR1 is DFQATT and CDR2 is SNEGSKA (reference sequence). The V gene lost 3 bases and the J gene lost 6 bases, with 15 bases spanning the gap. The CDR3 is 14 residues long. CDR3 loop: CSARPSLEGQPQHF. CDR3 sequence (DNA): TGCAGTGCTAGGCCCTCGCTTGAGGGTCAGCCCCAGCATTTT.

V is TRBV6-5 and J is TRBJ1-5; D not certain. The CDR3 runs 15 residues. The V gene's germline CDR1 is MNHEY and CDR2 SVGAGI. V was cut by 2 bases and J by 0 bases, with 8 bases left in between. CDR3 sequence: CASSYRGDSNQPQHF. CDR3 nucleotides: TGTGCCAGCAGTTACCGTGGGGATAGCAATCAGCCCCAGCATTTT.

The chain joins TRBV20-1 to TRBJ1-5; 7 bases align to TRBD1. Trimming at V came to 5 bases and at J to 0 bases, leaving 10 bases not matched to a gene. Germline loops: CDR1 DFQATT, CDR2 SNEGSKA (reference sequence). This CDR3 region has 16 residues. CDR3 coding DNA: TGCAGTGCTCTCTTCCAGGGACAGTATAGCAATCAGCCCCAGCATTTT. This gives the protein CSALFQGQYSNQPQHF.

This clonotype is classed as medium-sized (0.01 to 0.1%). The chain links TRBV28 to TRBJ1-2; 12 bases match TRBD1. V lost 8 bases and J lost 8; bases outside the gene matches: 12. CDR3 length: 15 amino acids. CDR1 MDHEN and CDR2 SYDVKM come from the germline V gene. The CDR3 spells CASGRPGQGAFGYTF. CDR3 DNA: TGTGCCAGCGGCCGACCGGGACAGGGGGCATTCGGCTACACCTTC.

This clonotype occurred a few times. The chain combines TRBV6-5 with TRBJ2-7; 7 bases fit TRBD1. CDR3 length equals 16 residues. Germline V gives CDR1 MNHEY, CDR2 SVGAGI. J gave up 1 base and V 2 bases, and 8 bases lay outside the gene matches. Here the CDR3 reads CASSYGTVWGSYEQYF. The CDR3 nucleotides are TGTGCCAGCAGTTACGGGACAGTATGGGGGTCCTACGAGCAGTACTTC.